These 8 T cell receptor beta chains were all obtained from the same sample, sequenced in a study of blood T cell repertoires in COVID-19. Sequenced by immunoSEQ multiplex PCR; TCRdb stores in-frame clones only, minus some. Altogether about 42,000 clones are present, 85% being singletons, with the ten largest covering 4.5% to 6%. Sequenced input: peripheral blood. Receptors originate from a man over 45 with active COVID-19.

The rearrangement links TRBV6-5 to TRBJ1-2; D not resolved. This CDR3 has 11 residues. V was pared by 5 bases and J by 14 bases, with 15 bases between. The germline gives CDR1 MNHEY, CDR2 SVGAGI. As DNA, the CDR3 is TGTGCCAGCAGTACCCCGGCGGGGAAAACCTTC. Protein sequence: CASSTPAGKTF.

This chain uses TRBV11-3 with TRBJ1-1; 10 bases are a match to TRBD1. The CDR3 is 15 residues long. Trimming took 5 bases from V and 4 from J; bases not matched to a gene: 7. Germline V gene sequence: CDR1 SGHNT, CDR2 YENEEA. The CDR3 coding sequence is TGTGCCAGCAGCCCTCGACAGGGGGCAAGCACTGAAGCTTTCTTT. Amino acid sequence: CASSPRQGASTEAFF. Full variable domain (rest looked up from reference TRBV11-3 and TRBJ1-1): EAGVVQSPRYKIIEKKQPVAFWCNPISGHNTLYWYLQNLGQGPELLIRYENEEAVDDSQLPKDRFSAERLKGVDSTLKIQPAELGDSAVYLCASSPRQGASTEAFFGQGTRLTVV.

CDR3 sequence (DNA): TGCGCCAGCAGCTCAGTCGGGGTCTCGCGGGAGCAGTACTTC. This codes for CASSSVGVSREQYF. This rearrangement joins TRBV5-1 to TRBJ2-7, with D possibly being TRBD2 (5 bases). The ends were cut back, 3 bases at V and 7 bases at J, with 17 bases in the middle. CDR3 length equals 14 residues. Germline-derived CDR1 and CDR2 are SGHRS and YFSETQ.

V is TRBV6-5 and J is TRBJ2-2; the D gene is possibly TRBD2 (6 bases). The CDR3 covers 15 residues. The V end lost 7 bases, the J end lost 5 bases, and 17 bases lay between the germline ends. The germline gives CDR1 MNHEY, CDR2 SVGAGI. The CDR3 spells CASTRDFLGTGELFF. The CDR3, as DNA: TGTGCCAGCACCCGGGACTTCCTTGGAACCGGGGAGCTGTTTTTT.

The rearrangement joins TRBV9 to TRBJ2-5, with TRBD1 matching over 7 bases. Losses at the gene ends were 3 bases for V and 5 bases for J; bases not matched to a gene: 10. The germline gives CDR1 SGDLS, CDR2 YYNGEE. CDR3 length: 15 residues. The CDR3 here is CASSGGTAAGETQYF. The CDR3 DNA reads TGTGCCAGCAGCGGGGGGACAGCTGCAGGGGAGACCCAGTACTTC. Drawing the rest from reference TRBV9 and TRBJ2-5, the complete variable domain is DSGVTQTPKHLITATGQRVTLRCSPRSGDLSVYWYQQSLDQGLQFLIQYYNGEERAKGNILERFSAQQFPDLHSELNLSSLELGDSALYFCASSGGTAAGETQYFGPGTRLLVL.

This clone was observed a handful of times. The chain uses TRBV10-3 and TRBJ2-5; D might be TRBD1 (7 bases). Germline V lookup: CDR1 ENHRY, CDR2 SYGVKD. Trimming cost V 6 bases and J 2 bases, with 16 bases left between them. The CDR3 runs to 15 residues. The CDR3 protein is CAISPQGGGQETQYF. CDR3 coding DNA: TGTGCCATCAGCCCGCAGGGGGGTGGACAAGAGACCCAGTACTTC.

The CDR3: CASTDNQETQYF. CDR3 nucleotide sequence: TGTGCCAGCACCGACAATCAAGAGACCCAGTACTTC. This chain uses TRBV11-1 with TRBJ2-5; D remains unclear. The CDR3 extends over 12 amino acids. Germline V lookup: CDR1 SGHAT, CDR2 FQDESV (reference sequence). V lost 7 bases and J lost 2, with 8 bases in between.

This clone was seen once. The CDR3 loop reads CASSLTPSELETQYF. The DNA of the CDR3 is TGTGCCAGCAGCTTAACCCCCTCGGAGTTAGAGACCCAGTACTTC. V gene TRBV7-3 combines with J gene TRBJ2-5; D not certain. The CDR3 loop spans 15 amino acids. V was clipped by 0 bases and J by 4 bases, with 12 bases between them. Germline V gives CDR1 SGHTA, CDR2 FQGTGA. Filled out from reference TRBV7-3 and TRBJ2-5, the complete variable domain reads GAGVSQTPSNKVTEKGKYVELRCDPISGHTALYWYRQSLGQGPEFLIYFQGTGAADDSGLPNDRFFAVRPEGSVSTLKIQRTERGDSAVYLCASSLTPSELETQYFGPGTRLLVL.